The 11 T cell receptor beta chains below were found in one sample sequenced in a study of neurological immune-mediated disorders. Described time point: longitudinal time-point 2. TCRdb re-called the 5' RACE reads through MiXCR, storing one row per CDR3 protein. The table records roughly 45,000 distinct CDR3 sequences, over 10% of them present only once. The sample was PBMCs. Receptors were obtained from a male donor with HTLV-1-associated myelopathy (HAM/TSP).

V is TRBV29-1 and J is TRBJ1-1; no clear D gene. CDR3 length equals 13 residues. The V gene lost 3 bases and the J gene lost 7 bases, with 15 bases spanning the gap. Germline assignment: CDR1 SQVTM and CDR2 ANQGSEA. CDR3 protein: CSVEGVGNDEAFF. Written as DNA, the CDR3 is TGCAGCGTTGAGGGCGTTGGGAACGATGAAGCTTTCTTT.

This clonotype was observed at least ten times. One end of the junction fails to match germline, which may point to a read error. The chain has TRBV14 and TRBJ2-5; D is ambiguous. Germline V lookup: CDR1 SGHDN, CDR2 FVKESK. CDR3 length equals 15 residues. CDR3: CASSPQPAPQGTQYF. The CDR3 DNA follows: TGTGCCAGCAGCCCTCAGCCCGCTCCCCAAGGGACCCAGTACTTC.

This clonotype appeared many times. The chain is built from TRBV20-1 and TRBJ2-2; 10 positions agree with TRBD1. In germline, CDR1 is DFQATT, CDR2 SNEGSKA (reference sequence). With V trimmed by 0 bases and J by 7 bases, 5 bases remained unmatched. The CDR3 spans 15 residues. This CDR3 reads CSARDPGQGHGELFF. For the CDR3, the DNA is TGCAGTGCTAGAGATCCGGGACAGGGGCACGGGGAGCTGTTTTTT.

The sample holds many counts of this clonotype. The V and J genes are TRBV12-3 or TRBV12-4 and TRBJ1-5; TRBD1 is a possible D gene (5 bases). V lost 3 bases to trimming and J lost 4 bases, with 10 bases between them. This CDR3 is built from 14 residues. The chain's CDR3 is CASSLGLGNQPQHF. The CDR3, as DNA: TGTGCCAGCAGTTTGGGGCTTGGTAATCAGCCCCAGCATTTT.

This clonotype was seen many times. The V gene is TRBV29-1, the J gene TRBJ2-4; 7 positions agree with TRBD2. This CDR3 is 11 amino acids long. Germline V gene sequence: CDR1 SQVTM, CDR2 ANQGSEA. The CDR3 nucleotides read TGCAGTGGGGGGGGGATCCACATTCAGTACTTC. It encodes CSGGGIHIQYF.

This clonotype was counted at least ten times. The rearrangement uses TRBV5-1 and TRBJ1-1, with 7 bases fitting TRBD1. CDR1 SGHRS and CDR2 YFSETQ come from the germline V gene. V dropped 4 bases and J dropped 7; count of bases not matched to a gene: 19. This CDR3 has 17 amino acids. The CDR3 coding sequence is TGCGCCAGCAGCCTAGACCCTAGAGACAGGGCGACTCGTGAAGCTTTCTTT. The encoded protein is CASSLDPRDRATREAFF. The entire variable domain, with the rest obtained from reference TRBV5-1 and TRBJ1-1, is as follows: KAGVTQTPRYLIKTRGQQVTLSCSPISGHRSVSWYQQTPGQGLQFLFEYFSETQRNKGNFPGRFSGRQFSNSRSEMNVSTLELGDSALYLCASSLDPRDRATREAFFGQGTRLTVV.

This clonotype was seen repeatedly, ten times or more. This rearrangement joins TRBV5-1 to TRBJ2-7; 11 bases map to TRBD1. V dropped 4 bases and J dropped 2; count of bases not matched to a gene: 5. The length of the CDR3 is 15 residues. Germline V gives CDR1 SGHRS, CDR2 YFSETQ. Written as DNA, the CDR3 is TGCGCCAGCAGCGGGGGGACAGGGGGGGCCTACGAGCAGTACTTC. This gives the protein CASSGGTGGAYEQYF.

This clonotype has a count of ten or more. This chain joins TRBV7-3 and TRBJ2-1; D call uncertain. This CDR3 has 15 amino acids. CDR1 is SGHTA, CDR2 FQGTGA, per germline. Trimming cost V 0 bases and J 4 bases, with 10 bases left between them. CDR3 region: CASSLTGDIYNEQFF. For the CDR3, the DNA is TGTGCCAGCAGCTTAACCGGAGACATTTACAATGAGCAGTTCTTC.

A word on this clonotype: Its ends do not fully match the called genes, so a read error is possible. The chain links TRBV10-3 to TRBJ2-6, with TRBD2 as a possible D gene (7 bases). This CDR3 has 15 residues. Germline loops: CDR1 ENHRY, CDR2 SYGVKD. CDR3 coding DNA: TGTGCCACCGAGTGGGGGGGCTCTCGGGCCGACGTCCTGACTTTC. Translating it yields CATEWGGSRADVLTF.

The chain carries TRBV20-1 and TRBJ1-2; maybe TRBD1 (6 bases). Trimming stripped 0 bases from V and 1 base from J, with 12 bases between. From germline, CDR1 is DFQATT and CDR2 SNEGSKA (reference sequence). CDR3 size: 15 residues. The CDR3 nucleotides read TGCAGTGCTAGAGATAGAAGACAGGATAACTATGGCTACACCTTC. Protein: CSARDRRQDNYGYTF.

This clonotype was observed many times. The chain carries TRBV15 and TRBJ2-5; D is unclear. The CDR3 is 14 residues long. The germline CDR1 and CDR2 sequences are LNHNV and YYDKDF (reference sequence). V lost 1 base, J lost 4 bases, and 10 bases lay in between. CDR3 protein: CATSRGGGLETQYF. DNA for the CDR3: TGTGCCACCAGCAGAGGGGGTGGGTTAGAGACCCAGTACTTC.